These 3 T cell receptor beta chains were sequenced from one sample in a study of graft-versus-host responses after intestinal transplantation. These TCRs are of unknown antigen specificity. Clones were sequenced by immunoSEQ multiplex PCR, and TCRdb holds only the in-frame ones, with some missing. The sample lists 96,000 or so clones; roughly nine tenths were seen once. The sequenced sample was unstimulated CD4+ T cells sorted from spleen or lymph node cells, obtained before intestinal transplant. Every receptor here comes from a human donor who received an intestinal transplant.

Points on this clone: Distinct nucleotide sequences in the sample also encode this CDR3. The CDR3 protein is CASSLGQNQPQHF. As DNA, the CDR3 is TGTGCCAGCAGCTTAGGACAGAACCAGCCCCAGCATTTT. V usage is TRBV11-2 and J usage is TRBJ1-5; tentative D call: TRBD1 (5 bases). This CDR3 region has 13 residues. From germline, CDR1 is SGHAT and CDR2 FQNNGV. The V and J ends lost 1 base and 7 bases respectively, with 8 bases between them.

The gene calls are TRBV6-5 and TRBJ2-3, with 8 bases fitting TRBD1. Germline CDR1 reads MNHEY; CDR2 reads SVGAGI. The CDR3 extends over 15 amino acids. J gave up 6 bases and V 4 bases, and 9 bases lay outside the gene matches. The CDR3 coding sequence is TGTGCCAGCAGTTTCCGAGGACAGGGAATGGATACGCAGTATTTT. It translates to CASSFRGQGMDTQYF.

The chain carries TRBV2 and TRBJ2-5, with TRBD1 matching over 7 bases. This CDR3 has 15 amino acids. Germline V gene data show CDR1 as SNHLY and CDR2 as FYNNEI. V lost 6 bases to trimming and J lost 4 bases; unmatched junction nucleotides: 11. The CDR3 region is CASRTLQGTGETQYF. DNA of the CDR3: TGTGCCAGCAGAACGCTACAGGGGACGGGAGAGACCCAGTACTTC.